This T cell receptor beta chain was found in a study of T cells in localized non-small cell lung cancer. Points from the study as a whole: Elevated circulating T cell density in blood was associated with longer overall survival. Uninvolved adjacent lung showed peak T cell clonality, exceeding tumor. Median detection of top 100 tumor clones in adjacent lung was about 60 clones. Heterogeneity is still possible, as just one tumor region was sequenced.

The length of the CDR3 is 13 residues. V lost 6 bases, J lost 5 bases, and 13 bases lay in between. Looked up from germline, CDR1 is MRHNA and CDR2 is SNTAGT. Concerning this clone: Its antigen is undetermined.

Produced via immunoSEQ multiplex PCR; TCRdb's table is partial and in-frame only. The data show about 33,000 clones, around 80% seen once. The V gene is TRBV6-4, the J gene TRBJ1-1; possibly TRBD1 for D (5 bases). This clonotype was sampled from a male donor aged 60 or over with stage III squamous cell lung carcinoma. The sequenced sample was peripheral blood, obtained before any cancer treatment. As DNA, the CDR3 is TGTGCCAGCAGCCAGCAGGGAGGTACTGAAGCTTTCTTT. Protein sequence: CASSQQGGTEAFF.